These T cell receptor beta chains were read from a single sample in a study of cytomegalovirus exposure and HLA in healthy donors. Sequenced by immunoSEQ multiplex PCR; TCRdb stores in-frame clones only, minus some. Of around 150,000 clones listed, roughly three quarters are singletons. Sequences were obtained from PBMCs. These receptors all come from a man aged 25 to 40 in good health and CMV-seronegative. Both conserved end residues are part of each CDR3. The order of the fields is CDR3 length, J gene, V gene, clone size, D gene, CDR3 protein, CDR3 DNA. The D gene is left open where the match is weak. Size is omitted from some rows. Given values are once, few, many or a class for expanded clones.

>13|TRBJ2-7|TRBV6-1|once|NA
CALGAATSYEQYF
TGTGCCCTGGGGGCGGCGACATCCTACGAGCAGTACTTC
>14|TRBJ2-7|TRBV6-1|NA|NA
CASSFSTANYEQYF
TGTGCCAGCAGTTTTTCGACAGCGAACTACGAGCAGTACTTC
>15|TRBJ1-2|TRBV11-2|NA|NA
CASSFPGQMNYGYTF
TGTGCCAGCAGCTTCCCAGGACAGATGAACTATGGCTACACCTTC
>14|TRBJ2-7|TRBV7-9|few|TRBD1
CASNQGQKAYEQYF
TGTGCCAGCAACCAGGGACAGAAGGCCTACGAGCAGTACTTC
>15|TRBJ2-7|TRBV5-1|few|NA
CASSPRPRGEDEQYF
TGCGCCAGCAGCCCCCGACCCAGGGGCGAGGACGAGCAGTACTTC
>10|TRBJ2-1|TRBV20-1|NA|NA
CSARVREQFF
TGCAGTGCTAGGGTGCGGGAGCAGTTCTTC
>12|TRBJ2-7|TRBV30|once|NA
CAWTDRIAEQYF
TGTGCCTGGACTGACAGAATTGCCGAGCAGTACTTC
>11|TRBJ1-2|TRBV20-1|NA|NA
CSAVQERGYTF
TGCAGTGCTGTACAGGAAAGAGGCTACACCTTC
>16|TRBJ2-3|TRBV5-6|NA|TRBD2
CASSLATSGRRDTQYF
TGTGCCAGCAGCTTGGCGACTAGCGGGAGGCGTGATACGCAGTATTTT
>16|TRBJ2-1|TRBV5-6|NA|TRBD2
CASSLPGLAEVGEQFF
TGTGCCAGCAGCTTACCGGGACTAGCGGAGGTGGGTGAGCAGTTCTTC
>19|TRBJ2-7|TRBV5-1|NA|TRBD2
CASNLGVRLAGGPFYEQYF
TGCGCCAGCAACTTGGGCGTTCGACTAGCGGGAGGCCCCTTCTACGAGCAGTACTTC
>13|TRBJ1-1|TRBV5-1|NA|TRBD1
CASSEQGATEAFF
TGCGCCAGCAGCGAACAGGGGGCTACTGAAGCTTTCTTT
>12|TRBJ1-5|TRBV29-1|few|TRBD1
CSARQGDQPQHF
TGCAGCGCCCGACAGGGAGACCAGCCCCAGCATTTT
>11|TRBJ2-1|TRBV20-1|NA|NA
CSARARGEQFF
TGCAGTGCTAGAGCCAGGGGTGAGCAGTTCTTC
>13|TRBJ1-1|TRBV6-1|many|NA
CASSEGGGFEAFF
TGTGCCAGCAGCGAAGGGGGAGGCTTTGAAGCTTTCTTT
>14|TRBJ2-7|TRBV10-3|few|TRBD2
CAIRQAGVGNEQYF
TGTGCCATCAGGCAAGCGGGAGTCGGGAACGAGCAGTACTTC
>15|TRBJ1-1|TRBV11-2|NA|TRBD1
CASSLLQGRNTEAFF
TGTGCCAGCAGCTTATTACAGGGGCGGAACACTGAAGCTTTCTTT
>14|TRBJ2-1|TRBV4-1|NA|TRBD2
CAVGAGGSYNEQFF
TGCGCCGTCGGCGCGGGAGGGTCCTACAATGAGCAGTTCTTC
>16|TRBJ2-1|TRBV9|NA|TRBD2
CASSLGTSGSYNEQFF
TGTGCCAGCAGCCTAGGGACTAGCGGGAGTTATAATGAGCAGTTCTTC
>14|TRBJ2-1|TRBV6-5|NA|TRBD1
CASSWGQGNNEQFF
TGTGCCAGCAGTTGGGGACAGGGAAACAATGAGCAGTTCTTC
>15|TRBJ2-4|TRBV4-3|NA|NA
CASSPRTAGKNIQYF
TGCGCCAGCAGCCCACGGACTGCGGGCAAAAACATTCAGTACTTC
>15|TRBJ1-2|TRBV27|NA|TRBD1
CASRDRRLANYGYTF
TGTGCCAGCCGGGACAGGCGACTAGCTAACTATGGCTACACCTTC
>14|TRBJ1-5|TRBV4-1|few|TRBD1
CASSHLAGGQPQHF
TGCGCCAGCAGCCACTTGGCAGGGGGACAGCCCCAGCATTTT
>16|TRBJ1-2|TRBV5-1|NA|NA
CASSLEGKGWRYGYTF
TGCGCCAGCAGCTTGGAAGGGAAAGGCTGGAGGTATGGCTACACCTTC
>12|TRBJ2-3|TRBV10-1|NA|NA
CASSESAGQQYF
TGCGCCAGCAGTGAGTCGGCAGGGCAGCAGTATTTT
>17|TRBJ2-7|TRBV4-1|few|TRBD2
CASSQEARASGSAEQYF
TGCGCCAGCAGCCAAGAGGCCCGCGCTAGCGGGAGCGCCGAGCAGTACTTC
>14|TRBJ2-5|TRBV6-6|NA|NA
CASSYSREVQTQYF
TGTGCCAGCAGTTACTCCAGGGAGGTACAGACCCAGTACTTC
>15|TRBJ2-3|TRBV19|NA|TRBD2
CASSIAGGQIDTQYF
TGTGCCAGTAGTATAGCGGGAGGGCAAATAGATACGCAGTATTTT
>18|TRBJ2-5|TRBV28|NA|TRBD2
CASSLIALAGGSRETQYF
TGTGCCAGCAGTTTGATCGCCCTAGCGGGAGGGTCGAGGGAGACCCAGTACTTC
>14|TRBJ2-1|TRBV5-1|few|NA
CASSLEATYNEQFF
TGCGCCAGCAGCTTGGAAGCGACCTACAATGAGCAGTTCTTC
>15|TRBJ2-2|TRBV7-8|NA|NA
CASSLVGPNTGELFF
TGTGCCAGCAGCTTAGTGGGCCCGAACACCGGGGAGCTGTTTTTT
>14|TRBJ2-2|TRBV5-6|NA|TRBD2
CASSSGLYTGELFF
TGTGCCAGCAGCTCGGGACTATACACCGGGGAGCTGTTTTTT
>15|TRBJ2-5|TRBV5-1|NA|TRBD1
CASSYKGQHQETQYF
TGCGCCAGCAGCTACAAGGGACAGCACCAAGAGACCCAGTACTTC
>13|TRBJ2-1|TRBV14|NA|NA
CASSQAAGDEQFF
TGTGCCAGCAGCCAGGCTGCCGGGGATGAGCAGTTCTTC
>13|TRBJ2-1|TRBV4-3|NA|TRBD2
CASSAGTSGREFF
TGCGCCAGCAGCGCCGGGACTAGCGGGAGGGAGTTCTTC
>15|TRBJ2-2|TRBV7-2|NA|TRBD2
CASSFGTSARGELFF
TGTGCCAGCAGCTTCGGGACTAGCGCCCGCGGGGAGCTGTTTTTT
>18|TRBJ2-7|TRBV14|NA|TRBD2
CASSPRIGLGLKSYEQYF
TGTGCCAGCAGCCCTCGGATTGGACTAGGGTTAAAATCCTACGAGCAGTACTTC
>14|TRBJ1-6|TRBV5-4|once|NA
CASSLVGTSVKLHF
TGTGCCAGCAGCTTGGTTGGGACATCGGTGAAACTACACTTT
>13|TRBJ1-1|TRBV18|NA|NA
CASSQSGDTEAFF
TGTGCCAGCTCCCAATCGGGGGACACTGAAGCTTTCTTT
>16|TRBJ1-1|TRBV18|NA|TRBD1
CASSRPGGLPYTEAFF
TGTGCCAGCTCACGACCAGGGGGCTTACCATACACTGAAGCTTTCTTT
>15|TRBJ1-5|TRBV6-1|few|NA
CASSVEATGLQPQHF
TGTGCCAGCAGTGTTGAGGCTACAGGGCTTCAGCCCCAGCATTTT
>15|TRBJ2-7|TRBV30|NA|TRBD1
CAWSVWDRGSDEQYF
TGTGCCTGGAGTGTTTGGGACAGGGGCTCCGACGAGCAGTACTTC
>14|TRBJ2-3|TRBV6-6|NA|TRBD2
CASHIAGVADTQYF
TGTGCCAGTCACATAGCGGGAGTTGCAGATACGCAGTATTTT
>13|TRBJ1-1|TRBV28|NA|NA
CASSRTGRRQAFF
TGTGCCAGCAGTCGCACAGGGAGAAGACAAGCTTTCTTT
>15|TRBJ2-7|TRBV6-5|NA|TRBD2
CASRYEGLASDEQYF
TGTGCCAGCAGGTACGAGGGACTAGCTAGCGACGAGCAGTACTTC